This T cell receptor beta chain was recorded in a study of CDR3 diversity in severe acne. A few counts support this clonotype. TCRdb recomputed calls from the PCR reads with MiXCR, one row per CDR3 protein. The repertoire consists of 90,000 or so distinct CDR3 sequences, with around 50% occurring once and the leading ten covering around a tenth. The germline gives CDR1 SEHNR, CDR2 FQNEAQ (reference sequence). The CDR3 sequence is 14 residues long. V was cut by 5 bases and J by 4 bases, with 14 bases left in between. This chain uses TRBV7-9 with TRBJ1-1; no reliable D call. The TCR was taken from a male donor in good health, serving as a control. Sequencing input: blood. The CDR3 DNA is TGTGCCAGCAGCCCCTCAGGTGGGGTCACTGAAGCTTTCTTT. Residues: CASSPSGGVTEAFF.